Shown below are 17 T cell receptor beta chains from a single sample sequenced in a study of control samples from healthy donors and cancer patients. Assay: immunoSEQ multiplex PCR; the TCRdb copy retains only in-frame clones and omits some. The sample lists roughly 190,000 clones; roughly nine tenths were seen once. The sample was blood. The source of these receptors is a man younger than 45 in good health.

This sequence joins TRBV5-6 and TRBJ2-1; D may correspond to TRBD1 or TRBD2 (6 bases each). The germline CDR1 and CDR2 sequences are SGHDT and YYEEEE. V was cut by 0 bases and J by 7 bases, with 8 bases left in between. The CDR3 consists of 13 residues. The chain's CDR3 is CASSLVGGNEQFF. Here the CDR3 DNA reads TGTGCCAGCAGCTTGGTAGGGGGGAATGAGCAGTTCTTC.

The chain uses TRBV6-1 and TRBJ1-2; 7 bases are a match to TRBD1. Germline CDR1 reads MNHNS; CDR2 reads SASEGT. J was trimmed by 0 bases and V by 2 bases; bases with no gene match: 3. This CDR3 is built from 15 residues. The DNA for the CDR3 is TGTGCCAGCAGTGAACCCGGGACAGCTAACTATGGCTACACCTTC. Translated, it gives CASSEPGTANYGYTF.

This chain connects TRBV20-1 to TRBJ1-6, with D hard to call. V lost 3 bases to trimming and J lost 8 bases, with 8 bases between them. Germline values: CDR1 DFQATT, CDR2 SNEGSKA (reference sequence). The CDR3 is 12 amino acids. The CDR3 reads CSASSGDSPLHF. Written as DNA, the CDR3 is TGCAGTGCTAGTTCCGGGGATTCACCCCTCCACTTT.

This rearrangement joins TRBV11-2 to TRBJ1-2, with 9 bases identical to TRBD1. Trimming removed 2 bases from V and 6 bases from J; junction bases left unmatched: 4. The CDR3 runs to 14 residues. The V gene's germline CDR1 is SGHAT and CDR2 FQNNGV. CDR3 in amino acids: CASSLNRGQDGYTF. As DNA, the CDR3 is TGTGCCAGCAGCTTAAACAGGGGGCAGGATGGCTACACCTTC. Together with reference TRBV11-2 and TRBJ1-2, the CDR3 gives the full variable domain: EAGVAQSPRYKIIEKRQSVAFWCNPISGHATLYWYQQILGQGPKLLIQFQNNGVVDDSQLPKDRFSAERLKGVDSTLKIQPAKLEDSAVYLCASSLNRGQDGYTFGSGTRLTVV.

CDR3 protein: CASSFSQMNTEAFF. The CDR3 DNA follows: TGCGCCAGCAGCTTCTCACAGATGAACACTGAAGCTTTCTTT. The V and J genes are TRBV5-1 and TRBJ1-1; D remains ambiguous. From germline, CDR1 is SGHRS and CDR2 YFSETQ. There are 14 residues in the CDR3. Deletions cut 2 bases from V and 0 bases from J, with 8 bases between.

The rearrangement uses TRBV5-1 and TRBJ1-1; 8 bases are a match to TRBD1. The length of the CDR3 is 15 residues. The V and J ends lost 0 bases and 5 bases, in that order; junction bases with no gene match: 6. CDR1 and CDR2 (germline): SGHRS, YFSETQ. CDR3 amino acids: CASSLARQGRTEAFF. The CDR3 DNA follows: TGCGCCAGCAGCTTGGCCCGACAGGGGAGGACTGAAGCTTTCTTT.

The chain employs TRBV5-4 and TRBJ1-1; 7 bases are shared with TRBD1. The CDR3 is made up of 15 amino acids. Germline CDR1 is SGHNT and CDR2 is YYREEE (reference sequence). Trimming cost V 0 bases and J 0 bases; bases outside gene matches: 2. For the CDR3, the DNA is TGTGCCAGCAGCTTGGGGACAGGTTTGAACACTGAAGCTTTCTTT. It translates to CASSLGTGLNTEAFF.

The chain links TRBV21-1 to TRBJ1-2; the table's D call, TRBD1, has no DNA check behind it. TRBV21-1 is shown as a pseudogene. The CDR3 extends over 14 amino acids. The CDR3 protein is CASSKVSGTVGYTF. The CDR3 DNA sequence: TGTGCCAGCAGCAAAGTCTCTGGGACAGTGGGCTACACCTTC.

This sequence joins TRBV18 and TRBJ1-2; 7 bases are a match to TRBD1. This CDR3 is built from 15 residues. Germline CDR1 is KGHSH and CDR2 is LQKENI. The junction had 3 bases not matched to a gene; V was cut back by 0 bases and J by 2 bases. CDR3 in amino acids: CASSPPATGNYGYTF. The CDR3 coding sequence is TGTGCCAGCTCACCACCCGCGACAGGGAACTATGGCTACACCTTC.

The V and J genes are TRBV2 and TRBJ1-6; D unclear. The germline CDR1 and CDR2 sequences are SNHLY and FYNNEI. The CDR3 covers 12 residues. Trimming removed 7 bases from V and 10 bases from J, with 11 bases in between. This chain's CDR3 is CASTGSLSPLHF. CDR3 DNA sequence: TGTGCCAGCACAGGCAGCCTGTCACCCCTCCACTTT. The entire variable domain, with the rest obtained from reference TRBV2 and TRBJ1-6, is as follows: EPEVTQTPSHQVTQMGQEVILRCVPISNHLYFYWYRQILGQKVEFLVSFYNNEISEKSEIFDDQFSVERPDGSNFTLKIRSTKLEDSAMYFCASTGSLSPLHFGNGTRLTVT.

A single count supports this clone. This rearrangement joins TRBV6-5 to TRBJ2-7; D is possibly TRBD1 or TRBD2 (5 bases each). CDR3 length: 13 amino acids. V lost 8 bases, J lost 3 bases, and 14 bases lay in between. CDR1 MNHEY and CDR2 SVGAGI come from the germline V gene. CDR3 sequence: CASRRGELYEQYF. CDR3 DNA: TGTGCCAGCCGGAGAGGGGAGCTCTACGAGCAGTACTTC.

The gene calls are TRBV20-1 and TRBJ2-1, with 8 nucleotides matching TRBD2. The germline V gene encodes CDR1 DFQATT and CDR2 SNEGSKA (reference sequence). This CDR3 has 16 amino acids. V shed 3 bases and J 0 bases; nucleotides not matched to a gene: 7. The chain's CDR3 is CSASHLSGVSYNEQFF. CDR3 DNA: TGCAGTGCTAGTCACCTTAGCGGGGTCTCCTACAATGAGCAGTTCTTC.

The chain is built from TRBV30 and TRBJ2-3, with D perhaps assigned TRBD1 or TRBD2 (6 bases each). In germline, CDR1 is GTSNPN, CDR2 SVGIG (reference sequence). V gave up 2 bases and J gave up 6 bases, with 18 bases separating them. The CDR3 totals 15 residues. The CDR3 protein is CAWSKGGLQSDTQYF. For the CDR3, the DNA is TGTGCCTGGAGTAAAGGGGGACTCCAAAGCGATACGCAGTATTTT.

In its sample, this clone was seen once. V usage is TRBV11-3 and J usage is TRBJ1-2, with 9 bases identical to TRBD1. V dropped 6 bases and J dropped 4; count of bases not matched to a gene: 6. The germline V gene has CDR1 SGHNT and CDR2 YENEEA. CDR3 length: 14 residues. The CDR3 reads CASRRGQGIYGYTF. The CDR3 DNA follows: TGTGCCAGCAGAAGAGGACAGGGGATCTATGGCTACACCTTC.

The CDR3 coding sequence is TGTGCCAGCAGTGCCGGGCGGGGATACGGAGGAAACACCATATATTTT. Its protein product is CASSAGRGYGGNTIYF. The rearrangement joins TRBV6-1 to TRBJ1-3; no reliable D call. The CDR3 runs to 16 residues. V lost 4 bases, J lost 4 bases, and 17 bases lay in between. Germline V gives CDR1 MNHNS, CDR2 SASEGT.

This chain uses TRBV5-1 with TRBJ2-7; 11 nucleotides line up with TRBD1. The germline gives CDR1 SGHRS, CDR2 YFSETQ. V was pared by 5 bases and J by 4 bases, with 2 bases of the junction left unmatched. This CDR3 is built from 13 residues. The CDR3 is CASRRDRGYEQYF. For the CDR3, the DNA is TGCGCCAGCAGGCGGGACAGGGGGTACGAGCAGTACTTC.

This sequence joins TRBV28 and TRBJ1-2; the D gene is possibly TRBD1 (6 bases). Trimming took off 5 bases at V and 9 bases at J, with 13 bases between the two ends. The CDR3 runs 12 residues. Germline lookup yields CDR1 MDHEN and CDR2 SYDVKM. CDR3 loop: CASSPGVASYTF. CDR3 nucleotides: TGTGCCAGCAGTCCAGGGGTTGCCAGCTACACCTTC.